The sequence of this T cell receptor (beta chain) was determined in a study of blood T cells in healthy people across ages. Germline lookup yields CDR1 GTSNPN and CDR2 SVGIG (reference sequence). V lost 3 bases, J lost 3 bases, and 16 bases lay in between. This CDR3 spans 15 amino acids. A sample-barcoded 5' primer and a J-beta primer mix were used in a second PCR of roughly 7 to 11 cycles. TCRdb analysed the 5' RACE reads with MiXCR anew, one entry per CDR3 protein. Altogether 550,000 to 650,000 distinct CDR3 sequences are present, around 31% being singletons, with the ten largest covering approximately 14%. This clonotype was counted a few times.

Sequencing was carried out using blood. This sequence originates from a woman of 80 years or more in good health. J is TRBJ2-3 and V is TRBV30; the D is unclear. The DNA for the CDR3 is TGTGCCTGGAGCGACGATGCCCGGCCGACAGATACGCAGTATTTT. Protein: CAWSDDARPTDTQYF.